The present TCR beta chain was sequenced within a study of blood T cell repertoires in COVID-19. At the level of the study: Samples taken during acute and convalescent COVID-19 were collected in the United States, Italy and Spain. The cDNA or gDNA used as material had been derived from T cells, B-cell-depleted T cells, or PBMCs.

Study processing details: Estimation of nucleated cell counts was performed using reference gene primer amplification. Libraries were prepared by immunoSEQ multiplex PCR; TCRdb keeps only in-frame clonotypes and omits some of them. The V and J calls and clone size are taken from that table; D and trimming were inferred from the DNA. The sample lists more than 250,000 clones, approximately 89% occurring once. This CDR3 is built from 14 residues. Germline V gene lookup returns CDR1 SGHTA and CDR2 FQGNSA. V shed 6 bases, J shed 8 bases, and the junction held 8 bases outside the gene matches. This clone turned up a few times. Seattle's enrolled individuals joined amid active infection and were then monitored longitudinally.

This clonotype was obtained from a woman under 40 with COVID-19, enrolled during active disease. The chain is built from TRBV7-2 and TRBJ2-1, with 9 bases lining up with TRBD2. The specimen was peripheral blood. The CDR3 DNA is TGTGCCAGCAGGCGCGCGGGGGGGACTCATGAGCAGTTCTTC. It specifies CASRRAGGTHEQFF. The variable domain in full, completed from reference TRBV7-2 and TRBJ2-1, reads GAGVSQSPSNKVTEKGKDVELRCDPISGHTALYWYRQSLGQGLEFLIYFQGNSAPDKSGLPSDRFSAERTGGSVSTLTIQRTQQEDSAVYLCASRRAGGTHEQFFGPGTRLTVL.